The 2 T cell receptor beta chains reported below all come from one sample, sequenced in a study of neurological immune-mediated disorders (dated by TCRdb to the late 2010s). The library relied on 5' RACE. Instrument on record: Illumina HiSeq 2500. TCRdb reran the public reads through fastp at Q25 and MiXCR, keeping productive beta chains. Records with the same CDR3 protein are collapsed into one entry carrying the most frequent genes and DNA. In this sample the table shows under 60,000 distinct CDR3 sequences, about 3% of which occur a single time. Approximately 6.3% of the sample belongs to the ten largest clones. Sequencing was carried out using PBMCs. The source is a man aged 40-49 years with multiple sclerosis.

This clonotype was detected ten times or more. The V gene is TRBV29-1, the J gene TRBJ2-7; D unclear. Trimming left V 6 bases short and J 5 bases short, with 2 bases between. The germline V gene has CDR1 SQVTM and CDR2 ANQGSEA. The CDR3 is 8 amino acids. The CDR3 region is CSVDEQYF. The DNA for the CDR3 is TGCAGCGTAGACGAGCAGTACTTC.

This clonotype was detected a few times. The chain is built from TRBV19 and TRBJ2-1; TRBD2 agrees at 13 bases. The V gene's germline CDR1 is LNHDA and CDR2 SQIVND (reference sequence). This CDR3 has 17 amino acids. V lost 3 bases to trimming and J lost 6 bases; unmatched junction nucleotides: 8. The CDR3 sequence: CASSMGLAGTTGNEQFF. The CDR3 nucleotides read TGTGCCAGTAGTATGGGACTAGCGGGGACAACGGGCAATGAGCAGTTCTTC.